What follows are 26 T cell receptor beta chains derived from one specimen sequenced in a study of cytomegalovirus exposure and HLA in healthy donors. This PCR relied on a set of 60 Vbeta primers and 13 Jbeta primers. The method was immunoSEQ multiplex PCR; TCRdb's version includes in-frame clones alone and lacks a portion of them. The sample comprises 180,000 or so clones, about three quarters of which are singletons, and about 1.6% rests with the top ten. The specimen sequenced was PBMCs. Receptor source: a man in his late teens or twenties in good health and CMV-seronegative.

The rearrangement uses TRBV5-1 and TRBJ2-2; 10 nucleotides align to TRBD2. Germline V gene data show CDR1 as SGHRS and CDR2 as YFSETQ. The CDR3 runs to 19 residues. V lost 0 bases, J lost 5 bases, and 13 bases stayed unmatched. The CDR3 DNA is TGCGCCAGCAGCTTGGAGGGAACTAGCGGGGCCGGATTTACCGGGGAGCTGTTTTTT. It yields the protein CASSLEGTSGAGFTGELFF.

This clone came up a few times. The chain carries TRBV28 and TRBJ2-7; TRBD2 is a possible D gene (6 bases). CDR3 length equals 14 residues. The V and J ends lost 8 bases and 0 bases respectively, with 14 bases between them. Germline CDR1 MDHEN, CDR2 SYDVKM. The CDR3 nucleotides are TGTGCCAGCTGGAATGGGCGGGACTCCTACGAGCAGTACTTC. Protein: CASWNGRDSYEQYF.

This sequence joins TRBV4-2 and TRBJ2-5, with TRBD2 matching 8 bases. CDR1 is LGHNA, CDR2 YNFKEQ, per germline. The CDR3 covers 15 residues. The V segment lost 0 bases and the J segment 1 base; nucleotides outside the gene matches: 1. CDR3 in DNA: TGTGCCAGCAGCCAAGATCGGGAGGGCCAAGAGACCCAGTACTTC. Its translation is CASSQDREGQETQYF.

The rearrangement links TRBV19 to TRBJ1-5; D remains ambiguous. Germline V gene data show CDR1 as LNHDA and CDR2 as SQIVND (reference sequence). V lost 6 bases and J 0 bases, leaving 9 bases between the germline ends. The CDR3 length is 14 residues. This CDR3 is CASSVDYSNQPQHF. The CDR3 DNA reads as TGTGCCAGTAGCGTGGACTATAGCAATCAGCCCCAGCATTTT.

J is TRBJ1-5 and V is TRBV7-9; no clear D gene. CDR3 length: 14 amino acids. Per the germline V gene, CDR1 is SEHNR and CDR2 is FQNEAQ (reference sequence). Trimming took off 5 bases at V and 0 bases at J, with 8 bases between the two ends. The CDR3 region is CASSRVGSNQPQHF. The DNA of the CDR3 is TGTGCCAGCAGCCGGGTTGGTAGCAATCAGCCCCAGCATTTT.

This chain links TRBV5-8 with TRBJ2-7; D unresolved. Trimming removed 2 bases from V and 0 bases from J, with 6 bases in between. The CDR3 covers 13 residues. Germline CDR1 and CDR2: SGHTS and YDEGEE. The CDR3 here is CASSFGHSYEQYF. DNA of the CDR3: TGTGCCAGCAGCTTTGGCCACTCCTACGAGCAGTACTTC.

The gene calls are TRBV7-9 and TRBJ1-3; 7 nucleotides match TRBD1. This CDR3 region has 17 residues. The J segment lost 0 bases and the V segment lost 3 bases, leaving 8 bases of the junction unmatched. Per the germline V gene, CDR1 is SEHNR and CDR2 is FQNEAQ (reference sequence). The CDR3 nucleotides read TGTGCCAGCAGCTTTCGGGACAGCGAGAGCTCTGGAAACACCATATATTTT. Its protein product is CASSFRDSESSGNTIYF.

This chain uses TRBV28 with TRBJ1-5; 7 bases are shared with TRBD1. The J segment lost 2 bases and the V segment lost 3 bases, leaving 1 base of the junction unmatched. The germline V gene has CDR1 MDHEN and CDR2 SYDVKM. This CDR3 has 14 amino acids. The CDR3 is CASSFGTGNQPQHF. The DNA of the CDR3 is TGTGCCAGCAGTTTTGGGACAGGCAATCAGCCCCAGCATTTT.

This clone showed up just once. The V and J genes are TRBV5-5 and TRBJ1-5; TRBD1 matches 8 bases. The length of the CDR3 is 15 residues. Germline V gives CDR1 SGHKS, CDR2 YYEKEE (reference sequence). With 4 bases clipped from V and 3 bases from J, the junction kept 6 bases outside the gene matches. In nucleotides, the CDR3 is TGTGCCAGCAGCCGTCAGGGGGCATTCAATCAGCCCCAGCATTTT. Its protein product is CASSRQGAFNQPQHF.

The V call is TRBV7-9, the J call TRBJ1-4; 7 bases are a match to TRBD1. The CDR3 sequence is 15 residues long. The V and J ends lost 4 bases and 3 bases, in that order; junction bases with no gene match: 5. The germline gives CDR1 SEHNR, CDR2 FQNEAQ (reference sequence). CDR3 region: CASSSPGGSNEKLFF. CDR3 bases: TGTGCCAGCAGCTCCCCAGGGGGGTCTAATGAAAAACTGTTTTTT.

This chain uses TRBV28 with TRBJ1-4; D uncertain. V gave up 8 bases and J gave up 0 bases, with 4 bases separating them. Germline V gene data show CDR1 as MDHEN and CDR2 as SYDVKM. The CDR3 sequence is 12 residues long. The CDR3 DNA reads TGTGCCAGCTCCGCAACTAATGAAAAACTGTTTTTT. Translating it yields CASSATNEKLFF.

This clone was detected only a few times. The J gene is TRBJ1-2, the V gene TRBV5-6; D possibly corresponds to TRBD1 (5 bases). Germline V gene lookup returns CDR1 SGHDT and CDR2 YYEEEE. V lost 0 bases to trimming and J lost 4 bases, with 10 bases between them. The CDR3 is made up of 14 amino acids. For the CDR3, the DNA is TGTGCCAGCAGCTTGGGACAGCAATTCTATGGCTACACCTTC. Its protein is CASSLGQQFYGYTF.

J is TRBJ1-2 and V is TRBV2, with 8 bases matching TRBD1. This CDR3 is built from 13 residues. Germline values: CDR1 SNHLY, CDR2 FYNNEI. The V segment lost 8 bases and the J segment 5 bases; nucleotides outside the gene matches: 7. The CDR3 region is CASARTGGYGYTF. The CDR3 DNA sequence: TGTGCCAGCGCTCGTACAGGGGGATATGGCTACACCTTC. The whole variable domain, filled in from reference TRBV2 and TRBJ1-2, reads EPEVTQTPSHQVTQMGQEVILRCVPISNHLYFYWYRQILGQKVEFLVSFYNNEISEKSEIFDDQFSVERPDGSNFTLKIRSTKLEDSAMYFCASARTGGYGYTFGSGTRLTVV.

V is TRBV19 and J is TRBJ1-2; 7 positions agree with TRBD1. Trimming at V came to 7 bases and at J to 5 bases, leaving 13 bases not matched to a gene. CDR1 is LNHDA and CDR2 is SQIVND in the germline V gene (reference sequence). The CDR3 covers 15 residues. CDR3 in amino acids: CASKPPGQITYGYTF. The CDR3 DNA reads TGTGCCAGTAAACCTCCGGGACAGATAACTTATGGCTACACCTTC.

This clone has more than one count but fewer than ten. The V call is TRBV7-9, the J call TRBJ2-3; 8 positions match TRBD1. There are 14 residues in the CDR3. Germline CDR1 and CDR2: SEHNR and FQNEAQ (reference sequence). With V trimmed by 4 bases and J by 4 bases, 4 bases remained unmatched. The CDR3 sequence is CASSYGTGPDTQYF. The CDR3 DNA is TGTGCCAGCAGCTACGGGACAGGCCCAGATACGCAGTATTTT.

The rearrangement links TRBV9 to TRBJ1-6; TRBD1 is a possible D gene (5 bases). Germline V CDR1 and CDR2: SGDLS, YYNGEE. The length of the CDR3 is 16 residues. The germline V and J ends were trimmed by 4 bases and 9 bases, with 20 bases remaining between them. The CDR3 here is CASSPSSRAPASPLHF. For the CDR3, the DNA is TGTGCCAGCAGCCCCTCCTCCAGGGCTCCGGCTTCACCCCTCCACTTT.

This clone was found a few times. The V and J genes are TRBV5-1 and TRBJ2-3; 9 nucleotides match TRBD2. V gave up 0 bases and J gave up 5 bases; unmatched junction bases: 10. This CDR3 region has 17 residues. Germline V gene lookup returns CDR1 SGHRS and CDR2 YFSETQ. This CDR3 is CASSLGPSGGRGDTQYF. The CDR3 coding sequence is TGCGCCAGCAGCTTGGGCCCCTCGGGCGGGAGGGGAGATACGCAGTATTTT.

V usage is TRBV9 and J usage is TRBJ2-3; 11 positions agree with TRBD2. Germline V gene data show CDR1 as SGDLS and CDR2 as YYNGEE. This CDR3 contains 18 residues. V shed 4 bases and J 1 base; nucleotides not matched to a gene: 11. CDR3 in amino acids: CASSPSPSGGTGTDTQYF. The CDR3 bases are TGTGCCAGCAGCCCCTCGCCTAGCGGGGGGACTGGCACAGATACGCAGTATTTT.

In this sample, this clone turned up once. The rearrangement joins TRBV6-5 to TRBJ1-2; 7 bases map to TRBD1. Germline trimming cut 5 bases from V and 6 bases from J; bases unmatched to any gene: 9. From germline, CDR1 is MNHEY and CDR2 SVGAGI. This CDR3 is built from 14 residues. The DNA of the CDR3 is TGTGCCAGCAGTCCGACAGGGTTTCTTGATGGCTACACCTTC. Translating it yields CASSPTGFLDGYTF.

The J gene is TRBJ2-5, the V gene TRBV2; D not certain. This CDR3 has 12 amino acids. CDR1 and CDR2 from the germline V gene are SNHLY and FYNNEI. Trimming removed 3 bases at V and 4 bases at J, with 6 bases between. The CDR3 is CASSDNGETQYF. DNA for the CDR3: TGTGCCAGCAGTGACAACGGAGAGACCCAGTACTTC.

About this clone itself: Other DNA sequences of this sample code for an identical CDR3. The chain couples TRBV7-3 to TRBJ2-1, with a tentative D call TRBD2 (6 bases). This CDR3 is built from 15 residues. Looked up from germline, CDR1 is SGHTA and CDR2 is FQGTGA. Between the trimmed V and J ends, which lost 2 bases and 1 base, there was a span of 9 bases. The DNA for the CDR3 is TGTGCCAGCAGCTTACTTAGCGGATCCTACAATGAGCAGTTCTTC. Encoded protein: CASSLLSGSYNEQFF.

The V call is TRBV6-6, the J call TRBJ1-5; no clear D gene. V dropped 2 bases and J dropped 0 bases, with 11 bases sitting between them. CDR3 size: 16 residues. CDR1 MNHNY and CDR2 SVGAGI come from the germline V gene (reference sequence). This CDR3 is CASSYRRQDSNQPQHF. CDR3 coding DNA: TGTGCCAGCAGTTACCGGCGTCAGGATAGCAATCAGCCCCAGCATTTT.

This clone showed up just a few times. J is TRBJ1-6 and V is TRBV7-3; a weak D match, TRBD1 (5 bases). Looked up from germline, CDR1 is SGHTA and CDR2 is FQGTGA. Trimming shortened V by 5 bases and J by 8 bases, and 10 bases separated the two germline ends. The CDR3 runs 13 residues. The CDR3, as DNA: TGTGCCAGCAGCAGACAGATTCATTCACCCCTCCACTTT. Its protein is CASSRQIHSPLHF.

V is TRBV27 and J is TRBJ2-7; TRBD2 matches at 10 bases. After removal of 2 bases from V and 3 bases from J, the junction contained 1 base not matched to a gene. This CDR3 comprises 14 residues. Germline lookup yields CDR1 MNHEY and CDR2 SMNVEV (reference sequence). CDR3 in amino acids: CASSLASGSYEQYF. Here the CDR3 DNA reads TGTGCCAGCAGTTTAGCTAGCGGGAGCTACGAGCAGTACTTC.

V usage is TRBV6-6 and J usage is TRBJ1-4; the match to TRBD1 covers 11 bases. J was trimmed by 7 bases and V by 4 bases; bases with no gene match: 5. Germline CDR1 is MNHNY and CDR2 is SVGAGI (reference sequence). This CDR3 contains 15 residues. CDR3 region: CASSFPGTGGEKLFF. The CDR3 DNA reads TGTGCCAGCAGTTTCCCCGGGACAGGGGGTGAAAAACTGTTTTTT.

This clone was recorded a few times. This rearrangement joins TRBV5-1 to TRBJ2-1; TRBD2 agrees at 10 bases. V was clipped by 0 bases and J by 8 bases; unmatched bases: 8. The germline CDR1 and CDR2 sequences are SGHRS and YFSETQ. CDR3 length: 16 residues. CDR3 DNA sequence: TGCGCCAGCAGCTTGGCCAGCGGGGGGGCCTCCCATGAGCAGTTCTTC. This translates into CASSLASGGASHEQFF.